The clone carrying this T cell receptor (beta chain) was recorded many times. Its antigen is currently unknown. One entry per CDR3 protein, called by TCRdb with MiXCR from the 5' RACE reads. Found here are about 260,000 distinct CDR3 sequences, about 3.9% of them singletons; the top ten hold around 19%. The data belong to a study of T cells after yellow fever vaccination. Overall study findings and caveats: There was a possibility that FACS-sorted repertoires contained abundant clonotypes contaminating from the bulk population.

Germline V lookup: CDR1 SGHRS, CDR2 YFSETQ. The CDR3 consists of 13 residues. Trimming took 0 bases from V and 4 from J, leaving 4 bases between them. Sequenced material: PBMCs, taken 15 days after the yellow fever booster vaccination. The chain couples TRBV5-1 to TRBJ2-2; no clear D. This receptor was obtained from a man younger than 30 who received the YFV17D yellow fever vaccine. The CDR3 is CASSLVSTGELFF. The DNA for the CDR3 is TGCGCCAGCAGCTTGGTATCCACCGGGGAGCTGTTTTTT.